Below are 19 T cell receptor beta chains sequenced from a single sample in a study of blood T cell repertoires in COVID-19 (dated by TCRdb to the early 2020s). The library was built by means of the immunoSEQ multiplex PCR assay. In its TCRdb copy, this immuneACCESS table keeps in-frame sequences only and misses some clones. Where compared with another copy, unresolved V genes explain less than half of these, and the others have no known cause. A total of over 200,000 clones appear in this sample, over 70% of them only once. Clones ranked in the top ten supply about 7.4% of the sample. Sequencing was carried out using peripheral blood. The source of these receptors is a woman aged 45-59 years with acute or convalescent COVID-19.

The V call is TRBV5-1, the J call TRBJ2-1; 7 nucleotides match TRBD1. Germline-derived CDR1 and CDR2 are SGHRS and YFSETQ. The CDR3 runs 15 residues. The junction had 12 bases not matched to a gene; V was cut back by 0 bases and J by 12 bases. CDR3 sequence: CASSLAQRQGRLQFF. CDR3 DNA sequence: TGCGCCAGCAGCTTGGCCCAGAGACAGGGAAGACTGCAGTTCTTC. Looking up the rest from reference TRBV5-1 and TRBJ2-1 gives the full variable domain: KAGVTQTPRYLIKTRGQQVTLSCSPISGHRSVSWYQQTPGQGLQFLFEYFSETQRNKGNFPGRFSGRQFSNSRSEMNVSTLELGDSALYLCASSLAQRQGRLQFFGPGTRLTVL.

The chain's CDR3 is CASSPPEGLAGDNEQFF. The CDR3 region has the DNA TGTGCCAGCAGCCCCCCCGAAGGACTAGCGGGAGACAATGAGCAGTTCTTC. The chain is built from TRBV7-9 and TRBJ2-1, with 13 bases identical to TRBD2. V was pared by 5 bases and J by 5 bases, with 9 bases of the junction left unmatched. Per germline, CDR1 SEHNR and CDR2 FQNEAQ (reference sequence). This CDR3 comprises 17 residues.

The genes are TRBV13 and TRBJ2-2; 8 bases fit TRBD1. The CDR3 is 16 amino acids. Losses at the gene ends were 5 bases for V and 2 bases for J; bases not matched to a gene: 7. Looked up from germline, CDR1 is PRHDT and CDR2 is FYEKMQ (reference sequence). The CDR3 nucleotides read TGTGCCAGCAGCCGGATGGGACAGGTTAACACCGGGGAGCTGTTTTTT. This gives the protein CASSRMGQVNTGELFF.

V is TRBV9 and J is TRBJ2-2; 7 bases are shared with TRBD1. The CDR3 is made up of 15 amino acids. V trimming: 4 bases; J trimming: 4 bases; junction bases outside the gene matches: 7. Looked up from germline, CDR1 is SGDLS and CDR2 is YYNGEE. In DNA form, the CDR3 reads TGTGCCAGCAGCCCGACAGGGTATGGCACCGGGGAGCTGTTTTTT. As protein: CASSPTGYGTGELFF.

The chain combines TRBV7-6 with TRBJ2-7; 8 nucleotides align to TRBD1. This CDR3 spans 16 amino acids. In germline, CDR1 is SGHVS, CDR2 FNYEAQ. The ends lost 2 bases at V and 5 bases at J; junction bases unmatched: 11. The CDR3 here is CASSLNPGGKGDEQYF. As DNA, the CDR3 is TGTGCCAGCAGCTTAAATCCAGGGGGCAAGGGCGACGAGCAGTACTTC.

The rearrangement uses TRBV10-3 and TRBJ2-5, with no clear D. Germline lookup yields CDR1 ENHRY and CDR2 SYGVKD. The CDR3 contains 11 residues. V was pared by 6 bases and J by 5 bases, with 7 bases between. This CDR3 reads CAIRAGETQYF. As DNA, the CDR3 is TGTGCCATCAGGGCCGGGGAGACCCAGTACTTC.

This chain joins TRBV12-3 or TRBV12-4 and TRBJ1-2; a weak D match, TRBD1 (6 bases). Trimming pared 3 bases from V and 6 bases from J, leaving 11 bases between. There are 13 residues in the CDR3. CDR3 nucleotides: TGTGCCAGCAGTTTGTGGGGGGGCGATGGCTACACCTTC. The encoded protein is CASSLWGGDGYTF.

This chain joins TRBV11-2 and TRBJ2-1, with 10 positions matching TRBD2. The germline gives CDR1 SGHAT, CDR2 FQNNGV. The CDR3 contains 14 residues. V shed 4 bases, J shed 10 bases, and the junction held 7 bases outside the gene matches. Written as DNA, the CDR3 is TGTGCCAGCAGCTCCGCCTCACTAGCGGGAGAGCAGTTCTTC. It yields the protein CASSSASLAGEQFF.

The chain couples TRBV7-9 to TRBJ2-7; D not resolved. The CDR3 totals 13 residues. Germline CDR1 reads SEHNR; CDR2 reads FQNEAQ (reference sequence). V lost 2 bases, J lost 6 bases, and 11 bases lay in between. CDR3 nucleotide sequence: TGTGCCAGCAGCTTAACTGAAACGGGCGAGCAGTACTTC. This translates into CASSLTETGEQYF.

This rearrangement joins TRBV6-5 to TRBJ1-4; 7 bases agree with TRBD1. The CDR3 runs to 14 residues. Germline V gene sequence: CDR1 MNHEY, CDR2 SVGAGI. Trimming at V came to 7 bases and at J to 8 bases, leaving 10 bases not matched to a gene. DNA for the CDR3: TGTGCCAGCAAGACAGGGTTGAATGGAGAAAAACTGTTTTTT. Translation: CASKTGLNGEKLFF.

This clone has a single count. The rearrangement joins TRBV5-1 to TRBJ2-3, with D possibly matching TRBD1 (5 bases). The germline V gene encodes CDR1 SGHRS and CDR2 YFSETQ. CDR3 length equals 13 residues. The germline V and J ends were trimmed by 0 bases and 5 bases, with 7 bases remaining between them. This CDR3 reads CASSLEGVDTQYF. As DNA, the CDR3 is TGCGCCAGCAGCTTGGAAGGGGTAGATACGCAGTATTTT.

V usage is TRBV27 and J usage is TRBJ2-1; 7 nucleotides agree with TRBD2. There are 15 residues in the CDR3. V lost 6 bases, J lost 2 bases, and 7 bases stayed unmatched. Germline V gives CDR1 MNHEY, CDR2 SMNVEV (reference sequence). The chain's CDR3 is CASRISSGPYNEQFF. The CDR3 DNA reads TGTGCCAGCAGGATCTCTAGCGGTCCCTACAATGAGCAGTTCTTC.

This CDR3 is CASSLPRTSGRESTGELFF. The CDR3 region has the DNA TGTGCCAGCAGTTTACCCAGGACTAGCGGGAGGGAGAGCACCGGGGAGCTGTTTTTT. This chain connects TRBV28 to TRBJ2-2, with TRBD2 matching 15 bases. The V gene's germline CDR1 is MDHEN and CDR2 SYDVKM. This CDR3 has 19 amino acids. Trimming cost V 2 bases and J 4 bases; bases outside gene matches: 8.

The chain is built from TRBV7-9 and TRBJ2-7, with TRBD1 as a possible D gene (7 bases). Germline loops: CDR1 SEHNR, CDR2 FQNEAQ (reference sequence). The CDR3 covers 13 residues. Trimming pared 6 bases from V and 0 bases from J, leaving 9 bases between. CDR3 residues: CASRRDSSYEQYF. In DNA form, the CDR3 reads TGTGCCAGCAGGCGGGACAGCTCCTACGAGCAGTACTTC.

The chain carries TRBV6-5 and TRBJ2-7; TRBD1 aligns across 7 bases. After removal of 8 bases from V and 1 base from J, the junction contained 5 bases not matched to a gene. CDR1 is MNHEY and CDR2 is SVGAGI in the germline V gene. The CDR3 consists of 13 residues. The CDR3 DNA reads TGTGCCAGCCGACCGGGACAGTCCTACGAGCAGTACTTC. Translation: CASRPGQSYEQYF.

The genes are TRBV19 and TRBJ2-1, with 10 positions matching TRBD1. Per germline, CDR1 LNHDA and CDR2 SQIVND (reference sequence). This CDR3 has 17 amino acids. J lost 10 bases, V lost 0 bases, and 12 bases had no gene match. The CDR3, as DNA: TGTGCCAGTAGTATAGAACCGGGACAGGGGAGCTGGAGGGAGCAGTTCTTC. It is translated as CASSIEPGQGSWREQFF. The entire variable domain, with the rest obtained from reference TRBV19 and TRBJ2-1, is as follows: DGGITQSPKYLFRKEGQNVTLSCEQNLNHDAMYWYRQDPGQGLRLIYYSQIVNDFQKGDIAEGYSVSREKKESFPLTVTSAQKNPTAFYLCASSIEPGQGSWREQFFGPGTRLTVL.

CDR3: CASSPLGGASGNTIYF. CDR3 bases: TGTGCCAGCAGCCCATTGGGCGGGGCCTCTGGAAACACCATATATTTT. The rearrangement uses TRBV7-8 and TRBJ1-3; D may be TRBD1 (5 bases). Trimming took off 5 bases at V and 0 bases at J, with 14 bases between the two ends. Germline CDR1 and CDR2: SGHVS and FQNEAQ. The CDR3 runs to 16 residues. Based on the CDR3 plus reference TRBV7-8 and TRBJ1-3, the full variable domain is GAGVSQSPRYKVAKRGQDVALRCDPISGHVSLFWYQQALGQGPEFLTYFQNEAQLDKSGLPSDRFFAERPEGSVSTLKIQRTQQEDSAVYLCASSPLGGASGNTIYFGEGSWLTVV.

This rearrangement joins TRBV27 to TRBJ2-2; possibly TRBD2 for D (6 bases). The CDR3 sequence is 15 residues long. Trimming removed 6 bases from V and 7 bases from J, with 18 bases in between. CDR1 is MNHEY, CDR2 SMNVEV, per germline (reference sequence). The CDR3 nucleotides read TGTGCCAGCAGGCGTCCGAGGAGGGAAGGCGGGGAGCTGTTTTTT. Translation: CASRRPRREGGELFF.

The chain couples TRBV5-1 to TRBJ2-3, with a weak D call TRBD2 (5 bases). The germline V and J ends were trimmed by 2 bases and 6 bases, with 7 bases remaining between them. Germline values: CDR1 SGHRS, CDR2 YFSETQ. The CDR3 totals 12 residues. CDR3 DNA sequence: TGCGCCAGCAGCTTACCGGGGGATACGCAGTATTTT. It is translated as CASSLPGDTQYF. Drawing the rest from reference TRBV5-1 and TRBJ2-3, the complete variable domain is KAGVTQTPRYLIKTRGQQVTLSCSPISGHRSVSWYQQTPGQGLQFLFEYFSETQRNKGNFPGRFSGRQFSNSRSEMNVSTLELGDSALYLCASSLPGDTQYFGPGTRLTVL.